The 19 T cell receptor beta chains listed next were all sequenced from one sample in a study of cytomegalovirus exposure and HLA in healthy donors. The PCR was carried out with 60 Vbeta primers and 13 Jbeta primers. Some clones are missing from TCRdb's copy, which holds only in-frame ones; the method was immunoSEQ multiplex PCR. The sample yields just over 200,000 clones, 70% seen once. Specimen: PBMCs. The source is a man aged 35 to 55 in good health and CMV-seropositive.

The genes are TRBV11-2 and TRBJ2-1, with a weak D call TRBD1 (5 bases). V lost 2 bases and J 12 bases, leaving 17 bases between the germline ends. The CDR3 is 14 amino acids. Germline V gene data show CDR1 as SGHAT and CDR2 as FQNNGV. DNA for the CDR3: TGTGCCAGCAGCTTACAGACAGCCCCCTATGGGCAGTTCTTC. Translation gives CASSLQTAPYGQFF.

The V and J genes are TRBV7-6 and TRBJ2-3, with D possibly being TRBD2 (7 bases). This CDR3 comprises 15 residues. The germline V gene encodes CDR1 SGHVS and CDR2 FNYEAQ. Trimming removed 4 bases from V and 3 bases from J, with 14 bases in between. CDR3 sequence reads: CASSWGGAWTDTQYF. In DNA, the CDR3 is TGTGCCAGCAGCTGGGGGGGGGCGTGGACAGATACGCAGTATTTT.

V is TRBV19 and J is TRBJ2-5; TRBD1 might be the D (5 bases). The end of the DNA aligns better with TRBJ2-7, so the J call may be wrong. The CDR3 runs to 14 residues. CDR1 and CDR2 from the germline V gene are LNHDA and SQIVND (reference sequence). The CDR3 nucleotides read TGTGCCAGTAGTAGCCTCGACAGATCCTACGAGCAGTACTTC. Its translation is CASSSLDRSYEQYF.

This chain uses TRBV5-4 with TRBJ2-5; no definite D call. CDR1 is SGHNT and CDR2 is YYREEE in the germline V gene (reference sequence). CDR3 length equals 14 residues. Trimming shortened V by 0 bases and J by 5 bases, and 11 bases separated the two germline ends. CDR3: CASSLDQTGETQYF. CDR3 in DNA: TGTGCCAGCAGCTTGGACCAGACCGGGGAGACCCAGTACTTC.

V usage is TRBV19 and J usage is TRBJ1-2; 8 bases line up with TRBD1. Germline CDR1 reads LNHDA; CDR2 reads SQIVND (reference sequence). The ends lost 3 bases at V and 8 bases at J; junction bases unmatched: 11. This CDR3 comprises 15 residues. The CDR3 nucleotides are TGTGCCAGTAGTATCGAGATCACAGGGGGTCAAGGCTACACCTTC. Encoded protein: CASSIEITGGQGYTF.

J is TRBJ2-7 and V is TRBV18; 9 bases are shared with TRBD2. V lost 4 bases, J lost 0 bases, and 4 bases stayed unmatched. The CDR3 loop spans 15 amino acids. Germline values: CDR1 KGHSH, CDR2 LQKENI. CDR3 loop: CASSLASGVSYEQYF. The CDR3, as DNA: TGTGCCAGCTCACTCGCTAGCGGGGTCTCCTACGAGCAGTACTTC. The whole variable domain, remainder taken from reference TRBV18 and TRBJ2-7, is NAGVMQNPRHLVRRRGQEARLRCSPMKGHSHVYWYRQLPEEGLKFMVYLQKENIIDESGMPKERFSAEFPKEGPSILRIQQVVRGDSAAYFCASSLASGVSYEQYFGPGTRLTVT.

This chain uses TRBV6-1 with TRBJ1-1, with D maybe TRBD1 (6 bases). The CDR3 extends over 14 amino acids. CDR1 and CDR2 from the germline V gene are MNHNS and SASEGT. V was shortened by 3 bases and J by 0 bases, with 8 bases between the two germline ends. This CDR3 is CASSEQGMNTEAFF. The CDR3 coding sequence is TGTGCCAGCAGTGAGCAGGGGATGAACACTGAAGCTTTCTTT.

The chain carries TRBV2 and TRBJ1-3, with TRBD1 as a possible D gene (6 bases). Trimming took 5 bases from V and 3 from J, leaving 17 bases between them. Germline CDR1 reads SNHLY; CDR2 reads FYNNEI. The length of the CDR3 is 16 residues. As DNA, the CDR3 is TGTGCCAGCAGTCCGACAGGCATCTTCTTTGGAAACACCATATATTTT. The encoded protein is CASSPTGIFFGNTIYF.

J is TRBJ2-7 and V is TRBV2; D is ambiguous. The CDR3 extends over 13 amino acids. V was pared by 5 bases and J by 1 base, with 9 bases between. Germline V gives CDR1 SNHLY, CDR2 FYNNEI. The CDR3 is CASSPGSSYEQYF. CDR3 in DNA: TGTGCCAGCAGTCCTGGCAGTTCCTACGAGCAGTACTTC. Based on the CDR3 plus reference TRBV2 and TRBJ2-7, the full variable domain is EPEVTQTPSHQVTQMGQEVILRCVPISNHLYFYWYRQILGQKVEFLVSFYNNEISEKSEIFDDQFSVERPDGSNFTLKIRSTKLEDSAMYFCASSPGSSYEQYFGPGTRLTVT.

The rearrangement uses TRBV7-6 and TRBJ2-2; TRBD2 matches at 8 bases. The germline CDR1 and CDR2 sequences are SGHVS and FNYEAQ. The V gene end was trimmed by 3 bases and the J gene end by 3 bases; junction bases not matched to a gene: 12. This CDR3 comprises 18 residues. CDR3 amino acids: CASSFVGTLGRDTGELFF. The CDR3 coding sequence is TGTGCCAGCAGCTTTGTCGGGACTCTCGGGAGGGACACCGGGGAGCTGTTTTTT.

This clone was seen a few times. The chain employs TRBV7-9 and TRBJ2-7, with D possibly being TRBD2 (6 bases). Trimming cost V 5 bases and J 3 bases, with 20 bases left between them. The CDR3 spans 16 residues. Germline values: CDR1 SEHNR, CDR2 FQNEAQ (reference sequence). The CDR3 spells CASSQSGGSGDYEQYF. The CDR3, as DNA: TGTGCCAGCAGCCAATCCGGAGGGTCGGGCGACTACGAGCAGTACTTC.

The chain recombines TRBV14 with TRBJ1-4; no reliable D call. Between the trimmed V and J ends, which lost 4 bases and 3 bases, there was a span of 15 bases. This CDR3 spans 16 amino acids. Germline CDR1 and CDR2: SGHDN and FVKESK. The CDR3 DNA sequence: TGTGCCAGCAGCCTCATCAGTCGAGGGCCTAATGAAAAACTGTTTTTT. Translating it yields CASSLISRGPNEKLFF. Using reference TRBV14 and TRBJ1-4 for the parts outside the CDR3, the full variable domain is EAGVTQFPSHSVIEKGQTVTLRCDPISGHDNLYWYRRVMGKEIKFLLHFVKESKQDESGMPNNRFLAERTGGTYSTLKVQPAELEDSGVYFCASSLISRGPNEKLFFGSGTQLSVL.

In its sample, this clone was seen a few times. Here the CDR3 reads CSAVLQGTGIVGELFF. In nucleotides, the CDR3 is TGCAGCGCGGTCCTTCAGGGGACAGGGATAGTTGGGGAGCTGTTTTTT. The chain is built from TRBV29-1 and TRBJ2-2, with 9 nucleotides matching TRBD1. The germline CDR1 and CDR2 sequences are SQVTM and ANQGSEA. V gave up 7 bases and J gave up 8 bases; unmatched junction bases: 17. This CDR3 region has 16 residues.

This clone occurred a few times. The chain joins TRBV11-2 to TRBJ1-1; D call uncertain. Germline CDR1 reads SGHAT; CDR2 reads FQNNGV. The V and J ends lost 3 bases and 4 bases respectively, with 9 bases between them. The CDR3 runs 13 residues. CDR3 DNA sequence: TGTGCCAGCAGCTTCGGGAGGCGCACTGAAGCTTTCTTT. Residues: CASSFGRRTEAFF.

The V gene is TRBV7-9, the J gene TRBJ2-7, with TRBD2 matching over 10 bases. Germline V lookup: CDR1 SEHNR, CDR2 FQNEAQ (reference sequence). This CDR3 region has 13 residues. V lost 7 bases and J lost 6; bases outside the gene matches: 6. In DNA, the CDR3 is TGTGCCAGCAAAACTAGCGGGGTAGGCGAGCAGTACTTC. Translated: CASKTSGVGEQYF.

The chain joins TRBV9 to TRBJ2-7; no clear D gene. Germline values: CDR1 SGDLS, CDR2 YYNGEE. V was shortened by 0 bases and J by 2 bases, with 6 bases between the two germline ends. The CDR3 totals 13 residues. The CDR3 bases are TGTGCCAGCAGCGTAGGGGCAGCCTACGAGCAGTACTTC. Residues: CASSVGAAYEQYF.

The rearrangement links TRBV25-1 to TRBJ2-5; a possible D gene is TRBD1 (5 bases). Gene TRBJ2-7 matches the end of the DNA better, so the J call may be wrong. Germline assignment: CDR1 MGHDK and CDR2 SYGVNS. The CDR3 length is 13 residues. CDR3 amino acids: CASSRGAGYEQYF. The CDR3 DNA reads TGTGCCAGCAGTCGTGGGGCCGGCTACGAGCAGTACTTC.

This clone appeared once. The V gene is TRBV13, the J gene TRBJ2-5, with TRBD1 as a possible D gene (6 bases). Gene TRBJ2-7 matches the end of the DNA better, so the J call may be wrong. This CDR3 is built from 14 residues. Germline lookup yields CDR1 PRHDT and CDR2 FYEKMQ (reference sequence). CDR3 DNA sequence: TGTGCCAGCAGCTCAACAGGGAGCTCCTACGAGCAGTACTTC. Translation: CASSSTGSSYEQYF.

The chain joins TRBV2 to TRBJ2-1; D not certain. The length of the CDR3 is 16 residues. The V end was cut by 5 bases, the J end by 8 bases, with 22 bases between. Germline CDR1 is SNHLY and CDR2 is FYNNEI. CDR3 coding DNA: TGTGCCAGCAGTCCGGAGCGAGGAACACTGTCGGATGAGCAGTTCTTC. This sequence encodes CASSPERGTLSDEQFF. Drawing the rest from reference TRBV2 and TRBJ2-1, the complete variable domain is EPEVTQTPSHQVTQMGQEVILRCVPISNHLYFYWYRQILGQKVEFLVSFYNNEISEKSEIFDDQFSVERPDGSNFTLKIRSTKLEDSAMYFCASSPERGTLSDEQFFGPGTRLTVL.